What follows are 8 T cell receptor beta chains derived from one specimen sequenced in a study of cytomegalovirus exposure and HLA in healthy donors (TCRdb year 2017). The library was produced with the immunoSEQ multiplex PCR assay. The multiplex PCR relied on a mix of 60 forward primers for TCR Vbeta segments and 13 reverse primers for TCR Jbeta segments. The source is immuneACCESS, and TCRdb retained only in-frame sequences with V and J called. Part of the clones is not carried over; for the studies checked, unresolved V genes explain less than half of this, and the remainder is unexplained. Here the sample has some 150,000 clones; around 75% occur a single time. 2.5% to 3% of the sample goes to the ten largest clones. The sequencing sample was made of PBMCs. These TCRs come from a woman aged 25-40 years in good health and CMV-seronegative.

V and J are TRBV30 and TRBJ2-3; 9 bases are a match to TRBD1. The length of the CDR3 is 16 residues. Germline trimming cut 4 bases from V and 4 bases from J; bases unmatched to any gene: 12. Germline values: CDR1 GTSNPN, CDR2 SVGIG (reference sequence). Here the CDR3 reads CAWTQPTGGISDTQYF. The DNA for the CDR3 is TGTGCCTGGACCCAACCGACAGGGGGTATTTCAGATACGCAGTATTTT.

The gene calls are TRBV7-9 and TRBJ2-1, with D possibly TRBD2 on 5 matching bases. This CDR3 spans 13 amino acids. Germline V CDR1 and CDR2: SEHNR, FQNEAQ (reference sequence). The CDR3 bases are TGTTCCCCGGGGTACTCCCCTCTTAATGAGCAGTTCTTC. Its protein is CSPGYSPLNEQFF.

The chain combines TRBV4-1 with TRBJ1-2; 10 nucleotides align to TRBD1. The CDR3 covers 15 residues. The germline gives CDR1 MGHRA, CDR2 YSYEKL. V lost 4 bases and J lost 8; bases outside the gene matches: 10. Written as DNA, the CDR3 is TGCGCCAGCAGCCGATTGGGACAGGGGATGAGCGGCTACACCTTC. Translated: CASSRLGQGMSGYTF.

This clone was detected only once. This chain links TRBV28 with TRBJ2-4, with D tentatively TRBD2 (5 bases). V lost 3 bases to trimming and J lost 0 bases, with 12 bases between them. Germline lookup yields CDR1 MDHEN and CDR2 SYDVKM. There are 16 residues in the CDR3. The CDR3 sequence: CASSFRDYRAKNIQYF. The CDR3 DNA reads TGTGCCAGCAGTTTTCGTGACTACCGAGCCAAAAACATTCAGTACTTC.

The gene calls are TRBV14 and TRBJ2-1; weak D call: TRBD2 (6 bases). Trimming removed 1 base from V and 10 bases from J, with 14 bases in between. The germline gives CDR1 SGHDN, CDR2 FVKESK. This CDR3 has 14 amino acids. The CDR3 here is CASSQGGPGGEQFF. The CDR3 nucleotides read TGTGCCAGCAGCCAAGGAGGCCCCGGAGGGGAGCAGTTCTTC.

CDR3 in amino acids: CATSRRGRDYEQYF. The CDR3, as DNA: TGTGCCACCAGCAGACGCGGGAGGGACTACGAGCAGTACTTC. The chain carries TRBV15 and TRBJ2-7; TRBD2 aligns across 9 bases. This CDR3 is built from 14 residues. Germline CDR1 is LNHNV and CDR2 is YYDKDF (reference sequence). J was trimmed by 3 bases and V by 2 bases; bases with no gene match: 2. The full variable domain, its missing parts supplied by reference TRBV15 and TRBJ2-7, is DAMVIQNPRYQVTQFGKPVTLSCSQTLNHNVMYWYQQKSSQAPKLLFHYYDKDFNNEADTPDNFQSRRPNTSFCFLDIRSPGLGDTAMYLCATSRRGRDYEQYFGPGTRLTVT.

In its sample, this clone was seen a few times. The chain links TRBV5-6 to TRBJ1-6; D is perhaps TRBD1 (5 bases). V lost 1 base and J 7 bases, leaving 12 bases between the germline ends. The CDR3 totals 15 residues. Germline CDR1 SGHDT, CDR2 YYEEEE. CDR3 in amino acids: CASSLTRRVNSPLHF. The CDR3 DNA reads as TGTGCCAGCAGCTTGACTCGCAGGGTAAATTCACCCCTCCACTTT.

The chain has TRBV5-4 and TRBJ2-1; 9 bases agree with TRBD2. This CDR3 is 14 amino acids long. Trimming took 2 bases from V and 12 from J; bases not matched to a gene: 9. From germline, CDR1 is SGHNT and CDR2 YYREEE (reference sequence). The CDR3 here is CASSLAGGPVGQFF. For the CDR3, the DNA is TGTGCCAGCAGCTTAGCGGGGGGCCCCGTGGGGCAGTTCTTC.